This T cell receptor (beta chain) was obtained from a study of blood T cell repertoires in COVID-19. Study overall: The study drew acute and convalescent COVID-19 samples from the United States, Italy and Spain. T cells, B-cell-depleted T cells, or PBMCs provided the cDNA or gDNA that served as material.

Authors' analysis steps: Researchers report that nucleated cell counts were estimated from reference gene primer amplification. Here immunoSEQ multiplex PCR was the method, and the copy in TCRdb shows in-frame clones only, minus some. The D gene and trimming were derived from the DNA, and the V and J assignments and clone size from that table. Seen here are more than 95,000 clones, around 86% observed once, and the top ten hold over 4.5%. Germline values: CDR1 SGHTA, CDR2 FQGNSA. The ends lost 5 bases at V and 0 bases at J; junction bases unmatched: 8. The CDR3 runs 17 residues. This clone has a single count.

Sequenced sample: peripheral blood. This receptor was taken from a human donor in a cohort sampled during active COVID-19. The chain employs TRBV7-2 and TRBJ2-5; the match to TRBD2 covers 11 bases. The CDR3 nucleotides are TGTGCCAGCAGCGGTAGTAGCGGGAGGGCCGACCAAGAGACCCAGTACTTC. This codes for CASSGSSGRADQETQYF. Filled out from reference TRBV7-2 and TRBJ2-5, the complete variable domain reads GAGVSQSPSNKVTEKGKDVELRCDPISGHTALYWYRQSLGQGLEFLIYFQGNSAPDKSGLPSDRFSAERTGGSVSTLTIQRTQQEDSAVYLCASSGSSGRADQETQYFGPGTRLLVL.